Below are 30 T cell receptor beta chains sequenced from a single sample in a study of cytomegalovirus exposure and HLA in healthy donors. PCR employed 60 Vbeta and 13 Jbeta primers. Clones were read by immunoSEQ multiplex PCR, and TCRdb kept only the in-frame ones, dropping some. The sample has about 67,000 clones; the top ten hold 1.5% to 2%. Sample: PBMCs. Receptors were obtained from a woman aged 25 to 39 in good health and CMV-seronegative.

The chain combines TRBV28 with TRBJ2-4; D is perhaps TRBD1 (6 bases). The V end lost 4 bases, the J end lost 0 bases, and 13 bases lay between the germline ends. From germline, CDR1 is MDHEN and CDR2 SYDVKM. The CDR3 totals 16 residues. The CDR3 DNA reads as TGTGCCAGCAGTTCGGGACACCTACTAGCCAAAAACATTCAGTACTTC. This sequence encodes CASSSGHLLAKNIQYF.

This rearrangement joins TRBV19 to TRBJ2-3, with a weak D call TRBD2 (6 bases). Germline V gives CDR1 LNHDA, CDR2 SQIVND (reference sequence). V was shortened by 5 bases and J by 5 bases, with 8 bases between the two germline ends. CDR3 size: 12 residues. DNA for the CDR3: TGTGCCAGTAGTGGGCGGGGAGATACGCAGTATTTT. This codes for CASSGRGDTQYF.

The chain has TRBV7-3 and TRBJ1-1; unclear D gene. Per germline, CDR1 SGHTA and CDR2 FQGTGA. Trimming removed 1 base at V and 1 base at J, with 13 bases between. The CDR3 is 16 amino acids. The CDR3 DNA sequence: TGTGCCAGCAGCTTAAGTCCGAGGGCGGCGAACACTGAAGCTTTCTTT. Translation: CASSLSPRAANTEAFF. The entire variable domain, with the rest obtained from reference TRBV7-3 and TRBJ1-1, is as follows: GAGVSQTPSNKVTEKGKYVELRCDPISGHTALYWYRQSLGQGPEFLIYFQGTGAADDSGLPNDRFFAVRPEGSVSTLKIQRTERGDSAVYLCASSLSPRAANTEAFFGQGTRLTVV.

The V gene is TRBV28, the J gene TRBJ2-7; TRBD1 matches 8 bases. J lost 4 bases, V lost 5 bases, and 13 bases had no gene match. The CDR3 consists of 16 residues. Germline assignment: CDR1 MDHEN and CDR2 SYDVKM. DNA of the CDR3: TGTGCCAGCAGTCCGATAGTGGACAGGGCTCAATACGAGCAGTACTTC. Protein product: CASSPIVDRAQYEQYF.

V gene TRBV7-9 combines with J gene TRBJ2-7, with D maybe TRBD1 (5 bases). This CDR3 region has 13 residues. Germline-derived CDR1 and CDR2 are SEHNR and FQNEAQ (reference sequence). V lost 6 bases and J lost 5, with 14 bases in between. CDR3 DNA sequence: TGTGCCAGCAGGCAGGGTCCCATCAACGAGCAGTACTTC. This sequence encodes CASRQGPINEQYF. The whole variable domain, remainder taken from reference TRBV7-9 and TRBJ2-7, is DTGVSQNPRHKITKRGQNVTFRCDPISEHNRLYWYRQTLGQGPEFLTYFQNEAQLEKSRLLSDRFSAERPKGSFSTLEIQRTEQGDSAMYLCASRQGPINEQYFGPGTRLTVT.

The chain links TRBV29-1 to TRBJ1-1, with 8 bases aligning to TRBD1. CDR1 SQVTM and CDR2 ANQGSEA come from the germline V gene. The CDR3 is 13 amino acids. After removal of 6 bases from V and 4 bases from J, the junction contained 7 bases not matched to a gene. This CDR3 is CSVDRGRSTEAFF. For the CDR3, the DNA is TGCAGCGTAGACAGGGGCAGAAGCACTGAAGCTTTCTTT.

The J gene is TRBJ1-5, the V gene TRBV29-1; 8 bases match TRBD1. The germline gives CDR1 SQVTM, CDR2 ANQGSEA. This CDR3 is built from 14 residues. After removal of 4 bases from V and 0 bases from J, the junction contained 2 bases not matched to a gene. CDR3 region: CSVGTGNSNQPQHF. The CDR3 DNA reads as TGCAGCGTTGGGACAGGGAATAGCAATCAGCCCCAGCATTTT. The full variable domain, in which reference TRBV29-1 and TRBJ1-5 provide the parts outside the CDR3, is SAVISQKPSRDICQRGTSLTIQCQVDSQVTMMFWYRQQPGQSLTLIATANQGSEATYESGFVIDKFPISRPNLTFSTLTVSNMSPEDSSIYLCSVGTGNSNQPQHFGDGTRLSIL.

The V and J genes are TRBV19 and TRBJ1-2; D remains ambiguous. V shed 4 bases and J shed 3 bases, with 15 bases lying between them. The CDR3 spans 15 residues. Germline lookup yields CDR1 LNHDA and CDR2 SQIVND (reference sequence). The CDR3, as DNA: TGTGCCAGTAGTACGGGGAGCGGGCGAGACTATGGCTACACCTTC. This codes for CASSTGSGRDYGYTF. The whole variable domain, remainder taken from reference TRBV19 and TRBJ1-2, is DGGITQSPKYLFRKEGQNVTLSCEQNLNHDAMYWYRQDPGQGLRLIYYSQIVNDFQKGDIAEGYSVSREKKESFPLTVTSAQKNPTAFYLCASSTGSGRDYGYTFGSGTRLTVV.

V is TRBV30 and J is TRBJ2-6; 7 nucleotides match TRBD2. After removal of 6 bases from V and 4 bases from J, the junction contained 9 bases not matched to a gene. This CDR3 is 15 amino acids long. Germline V lookup: CDR1 GTSNPN, CDR2 SVGIG (reference sequence). CDR3 loop: CACPSGPGGANVLTF. The CDR3 nucleotides read TGTGCCTGCCCTAGCGGTCCTGGCGGGGCCAACGTCCTGACTTTC.

The chain joins TRBV30 to TRBJ2-1, with 14 bases lining up with TRBD2. From germline, CDR1 is GTSNPN and CDR2 SVGIG (reference sequence). Trimming took 0 bases from V and 8 from J; bases not matched to a gene: 15. This CDR3 spans 19 amino acids. CDR3 amino acids: CAWSVARLAGGPRVYEQFF. In DNA form, the CDR3 reads TGTGCCTGGAGTGTAGCTCGACTAGCGGGAGGGCCCAGGGTCTATGAGCAGTTCTTC.

This rearrangement joins TRBV7-2 to TRBJ2-7; weak D call: TRBD1 (5 bases). Looked up from germline, CDR1 is SGHTA and CDR2 is FQGNSA. The CDR3 covers 13 residues. The V and J ends lost 5 bases and 2 bases respectively, with 10 bases between them. CDR3 in DNA: TGTGCCAGCAGCGGAACAGGAGCCTACGAGCAGTACTTC. This codes for CASSGTGAYEQYF.

The rearrangement uses TRBV7-9 and TRBJ2-7; 7 nucleotides align to TRBD1. CDR1 and CDR2 from the germline V gene are SEHNR and FQNEAQ (reference sequence). The length of the CDR3 is 15 residues. Trimming cost V 5 bases and J 3 bases; bases outside gene matches: 10. The CDR3 DNA is TGTGCCAGCAGCAAACAGACAGGGAGAGGCTACGAGCAGTACTTC. Its protein is CASSKQTGRGYEQYF.

The chain couples TRBV29-1 to TRBJ2-1; 9 nucleotides line up with TRBD2. Trimming cost V 5 bases and J 2 bases; bases outside gene matches: 10. The germline V gene encodes CDR1 SQVTM and CDR2 ANQGSEA. The CDR3 is made up of 16 amino acids. The DNA of the CDR3 is TGCAGCGTTCGATCCCCGACTAGCGGTACCTACAATGAGCAGTTCTTC. Residues: CSVRSPTSGTYNEQFF.

This chain links TRBV7-9 with TRBJ2-7; 10 bases align to TRBD1. CDR3 size: 14 residues. The germline CDR1 and CDR2 sequences are SEHNR and FQNEAQ (reference sequence). J gave up 8 bases and V 5 bases, and 9 bases lay outside the gene matches. The CDR3 nucleotides are TGTGCCAGCAGCCCAGGGACAGGGGTTAGGAAGCAGTACTTC. This translates into CASSPGTGVRKQYF.

The chain couples TRBV9 to TRBJ2-2; D call uncertain. Trimming left V 4 bases short and J 4 bases short, with 14 bases between. This CDR3 is 15 amino acids long. Germline V gene lookup returns CDR1 SGDLS and CDR2 YYNGEE. For the CDR3, the DNA is TGTGCCAGCAGCCTGACGTGGAGTCGCACCGGGGAGCTGTTTTTT. It codes for CASSLTWSRTGELFF. Full variable domain (remainder filled in from reference TRBV9 and TRBJ2-2): DSGVTQTPKHLITATGQRVTLRCSPRSGDLSVYWYQQSLDQGLQFLIQYYNGEERAKGNILERFSAQQFPDLHSELNLSSLELGDSALYFCASSLTWSRTGELFFGEGSRLTVL.

The V gene is TRBV18, the J gene TRBJ2-2; D remains ambiguous. V lost 3 bases to trimming and J lost 0 bases, with 14 bases between them. Looked up from germline, CDR1 is KGHSH and CDR2 is LQKENI. This CDR3 contains 17 residues. CDR3 nucleotides: TGTGCCAGCTCACCCCTTTTCTCTAGAGCGAACACCGGGGAGCTGTTTTTT. Translated, it gives CASSPLFSRANTGELFF.

V usage is TRBV2 and J usage is TRBJ2-5; 16 bases agree with TRBD2. This CDR3 spans 16 amino acids. The V gene's germline CDR1 is SNHLY and CDR2 FYNNEI. J was trimmed by 5 bases and V by 10 bases; bases with no gene match: 10. The CDR3 sequence: CATGGTSGRAGETQYF. CDR3 nucleotides: TGTGCCACGGGGGGGACTAGCGGGAGGGCCGGGGAGACCCAGTACTTC.

This chain joins TRBV7-9 and TRBJ1-1; no clear D gene. This CDR3 contains 12 residues. CDR1 and CDR2 (germline): SEHNR, FQNEAQ (reference sequence). Trimming cost V 3 bases and J 8 bases, with 10 bases left between them. CDR3 protein: CASSFPGEEAFF. In nucleotides, the CDR3 is TGTGCCAGCAGCTTCCCGGGAGAAGAAGCTTTCTTT. Using reference TRBV7-9 and TRBJ1-1 for the parts outside the CDR3, the full variable domain is DTGVSQNPRHKITKRGQNVTFRCDPISEHNRLYWYRQTLGQGPEFLTYFQNEAQLEKSRLLSDRFSAERPKGSFSTLEIQRTEQGDSAMYLCASSFPGEEAFFGQGTRLTVV.

The chain has TRBV6-5 and TRBJ1-1; D gene uncertain. The CDR3 totals 11 residues. The V gene lost 11 bases and the J gene lost 0 bases, with 7 bases spanning the gap. Germline CDR1 reads MNHEY; CDR2 reads SVGAGI. DNA of the CDR3: TGTGCCTCGAGGTTGAACACTGAAGCTTTCTTT. Encoded protein: CASRLNTEAFF.

The chain couples TRBV5-1 to TRBJ2-7, with 8 nucleotides matching TRBD1. The V segment lost 4 bases and the J segment 3 bases; nucleotides outside the gene matches: 12. This CDR3 has 16 residues. Germline V gene sequence: CDR1 SGHRS, CDR2 YFSETQ. CDR3 region: CASSQGPGTGGYEQYF. CDR3 in DNA: TGCGCCAGCAGCCAGGGACCCGGGACAGGTGGCTACGAGCAGTACTTC.

This chain uses TRBV6-5 with TRBJ2-1; 10 bases agree with TRBD1. The CDR3 is 16 residues long. With 0 bases clipped from V and 5 bases from J, the junction kept 4 bases outside the gene matches. Germline V gene lookup returns CDR1 MNHEY and CDR2 SVGAGI. CDR3 bases: TGTGCCAGCAGTTACTCTCCGGACAGGGGGGACAATGAGCAGTTCTTC. Translation: CASSYSPDRGDNEQFF.

The chain employs TRBV27 and TRBJ2-1; TRBD2 might be the D (5 bases). V lost 1 base to trimming and J lost 1 base, with 11 bases between them. The length of the CDR3 is 16 residues. CDR1 and CDR2 (germline): MNHEY, SMNVEV (reference sequence). The CDR3 region has the DNA TGTGCCAGCAGTTTATACCGGGGTTCGTCCTACAATGAGCAGTTCTTC. It translates to CASSLYRGSSYNEQFF.

The chain is built from TRBV6-5 and TRBJ2-7; the D is unclear. Germline V lookup: CDR1 MNHEY, CDR2 SVGAGI. Deletions cut 6 bases from V and 5 bases from J, with 8 bases between. The length of the CDR3 is 11 residues. CDR3 sequence reads: CASSLKNEQYF. CDR3 DNA sequence: TGTGCCAGCAGCTTAAAAAACGAGCAGTACTTC.

This rearrangement joins TRBV18 to TRBJ2-7; a possible D gene is TRBD1 (5 bases). V was cut by 0 bases and J by 2 bases, with 11 bases left in between. This CDR3 comprises 15 residues. Germline-derived CDR1 and CDR2 are KGHSH and LQKENI. CDR3: CASSPPQGDPYEQYF. The CDR3 DNA reads as TGTGCCAGCTCACCACCGCAGGGTGACCCCTACGAGCAGTACTTC.

The V call is TRBV10-3, the J call TRBJ1-1; tentatively, D is TRBD1 (6 bases). CDR3 length equals 16 residues. Trimming left V 3 bases short and J 4 bases short, with 18 bases between. Germline loops: CDR1 ENHRY, CDR2 SYGVKD. The CDR3 nucleotides read TGTGCCATCAGTGACCCCTTGGACAGTTTCACCACTGAAGCTTTCTTT. Translated: CAISDPLDSFTTEAFF.

The V gene is TRBV30, the J gene TRBJ1-1; maybe TRBD1 (5 bases). CDR1 is GTSNPN, CDR2 SVGIG, per germline (reference sequence). The CDR3 has 15 residues. Between the trimmed V and J ends, which lost 0 bases and 3 bases, there was a span of 14 bases. CDR3 region: CAWSVGDSVDTEAFF. The CDR3, as DNA: TGTGCCTGGAGTGTGGGTGACAGCGTCGACACTGAAGCTTTCTTT.

The chain is built from TRBV7-3 and TRBJ2-2, with 7 bases identical to TRBD1. V gave up 1 base and J gave up 4 bases; unmatched junction bases: 3. The CDR3 covers 15 residues. The germline CDR1 and CDR2 sequences are SGHTA and FQGTGA. CDR3 DNA: TGTGCCAGCAGCTTAAGGGGACAGTTCACCGGGGAGCTGTTTTTT. This sequence encodes CASSLRGQFTGELFF.

This CDR3 reads CASSPGTASVQYF. DNA of the CDR3: TGTGCCAGCAGCCCCGGGACTGCGTCCGTGCAGTACTTC. The chain joins TRBV7-9 to TRBJ2-7, with a possible D match to TRBD2 (6 bases). This CDR3 contains 13 residues. Germline loops: CDR1 SEHNR, CDR2 FQNEAQ (reference sequence). V dropped 5 bases and J dropped 9 bases, with 17 bases sitting between them.

The chain couples TRBV9 to TRBJ2-7, with 10 bases lining up with TRBD1. This CDR3 is built from 14 residues. Germline values: CDR1 SGDLS, CDR2 YYNGEE. With V trimmed by 4 bases and J by 6 bases, 7 bases remained unmatched. The CDR3 DNA sequence: TGTGCCAGCAGCCCCAGGGACAGGGGTGGCGAGCAGTACTTC. Its protein product is CASSPRDRGGEQYF.

The chain is built from TRBV27 and TRBJ2-2; 9 nucleotides agree with TRBD2. Trimming at V came to 4 bases and at J to 1 base, leaving 10 bases not matched to a gene. CDR1 is MNHEY and CDR2 is SMNVEV in the germline V gene (reference sequence). The CDR3 is 18 amino acids. CDR3 in amino acids: CASSSYRASGENTGELFF. The CDR3 region has the DNA TGTGCCAGCAGTTCGTATAGGGCTAGCGGGGAGAACACCGGGGAGCTGTTTTTT.